Below, 7 T cell receptor beta chains from the same sample are listed, as sequenced in a study of response to subunit inactivated influenza vaccine. MiXCR, applied by TCRdb to the RT-PCR reads, yields one record per CDR3 protein. The sample holds roughly 540,000 distinct CDR3 sequences, 20% to 25% seen once. The data also belong to a second study, concerning T cells expressing NK-cell markers. From that study: For TCR beta, cDNA was produced by 5'RACE template switching with UMIs.

The sequenced sample was CD4+ T cells sorted from PBMCs, obtained 11 to 12 days after vaccination. The receptors come from a man between 45 and 60 years old who received an inactivated influenza vaccine.

The table lists this clonotype with a few counts. The chain is built from TRBV7-9 and TRBJ1-6; possibly TRBD1 for D (6 bases). Germline assignment: CDR1 SEHNR and CDR2 FQNEAQ (reference sequence). V lost 3 bases, J lost 10 bases, and 10 bases lay in between. The CDR3 extends over 13 amino acids. CDR3 nucleotides: TGTGCCAGCAGCTTGGCAGGGGTCTCACCCCTCCACTTT. Translated: CASSLAGVSPLHF.

The gene calls are TRBV19 and TRBJ1-1; D call uncertain. Deletions cut 6 bases from V and 0 bases from J, with 8 bases between. CDR1 LNHDA and CDR2 SQIVND come from the germline V gene (reference sequence). This CDR3 region has 13 residues. The CDR3 protein is CASSGLLNTEAFF. CDR3 nucleotide sequence: TGTGCCAGTAGCGGACTACTGAACACTGAAGCTTTCTTT.

The V call is TRBV20-1, the J call TRBJ1-2, with 7 bases lining up with TRBD1. CDR1 and CDR2 from the germline V gene are DFQATT and SNEGSKA (reference sequence). There are 17 residues in the CDR3. With V trimmed by 6 bases and J by 4 bases, 20 bases remained unmatched. The CDR3 DNA sequence: TGCAGTGCCCCTGTACCGGGACAGACGCCGTGGGGCTATGGCTACACCTTC. It encodes CSAPVPGQTPWGYGYTF.

This clonotype showed up just a few times. The V and J genes are TRBV5-1 and TRBJ1-6, with D unresolved. This CDR3 comprises 15 residues. Deletions cut 4 bases from V and 9 bases from J, with 17 bases between. Germline-derived CDR1 and CDR2 are SGHRS and YFSETQ. CDR3 region: CASSQDAEMASPLHF. Written as DNA, the CDR3 is TGCGCCAGCAGCCAGGACGCAGAAATGGCTTCACCCCTCCACTTT.

The V and J genes are TRBV7-9 and TRBJ1-2; no reliable D call. The ends were cut back, 6 bases at V and 0 bases at J, with 14 bases in the middle. CDR3 length equals 15 residues. CDR1 and CDR2 (germline): SEHNR, FQNEAQ (reference sequence). This chain's CDR3 is CASSYKGAPNYGYTF. In DNA, the CDR3 is TGTGCCAGCAGTTACAAGGGAGCCCCTAACTATGGCTACACCTTC.

The chain is built from TRBV6-4 and TRBJ1-2; perhaps TRBD1 as D (6 bases). The CDR3 is 18 amino acids. Deletions cut 6 bases from V and 4 bases from J, with 27 bases between. CDR1 MRHNA and CDR2 SNTAGT come from the germline V gene. The CDR3 sequence is CASSRRSTQTGGIYGYTF. The CDR3, as DNA: TGTGCCAGCAGCCGACGCTCGACCCAGACAGGAGGCATCTATGGCTACACCTTC.

This clonotype was counted a few times. The chain is built from TRBV4-2 and TRBJ2-5, with TRBD2 matching 9 bases. The CDR3 has 18 residues. V gave up 1 base and J gave up 1 base; unmatched junction bases: 10. In germline, CDR1 is LGHNA, CDR2 YNFKEQ. The CDR3 spells CASSQGSQREAFQETQYF. The CDR3 region has the DNA TGTGCCAGCAGCCAAGGATCGCAGCGGGAGGCGTTCCAAGAGACCCAGTACTTC.